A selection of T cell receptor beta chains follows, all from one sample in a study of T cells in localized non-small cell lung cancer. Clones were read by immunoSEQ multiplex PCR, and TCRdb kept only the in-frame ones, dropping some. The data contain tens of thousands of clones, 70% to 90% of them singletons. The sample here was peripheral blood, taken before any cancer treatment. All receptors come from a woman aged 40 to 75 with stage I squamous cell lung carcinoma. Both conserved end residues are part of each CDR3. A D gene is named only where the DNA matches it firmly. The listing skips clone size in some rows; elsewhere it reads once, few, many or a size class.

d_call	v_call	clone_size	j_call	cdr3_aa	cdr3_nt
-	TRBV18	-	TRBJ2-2	CASSPVSLNTGELFF	TGTGCCAGCTCACCAGTTAGTTTAAACACCGGGGAGCTGTTTTTT
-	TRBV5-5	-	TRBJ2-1	CASSLGGRPYNEQFF	TGTGCCAGCAGCTTGGGGGGGCGCCCCTACAATGAGCAGTTCTTC
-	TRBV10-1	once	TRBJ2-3	CASSEGAGKSPDTQYF	TGCGCCAGCAGTGAGGGAGCGGGTAAATCGCCAGATACGCAGTATTTT
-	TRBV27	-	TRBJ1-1	CASSPTGLGNTEAFF	TGTGCCAGCAGTCCCACCGGGTTGGGGAACACTGAAGCTTTCTTT
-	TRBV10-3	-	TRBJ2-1	CAISDREQTYNEQFF	TGTGCCATCAGTGACAGGGAGCAAACCTACAATGAGCAGTTCTTC
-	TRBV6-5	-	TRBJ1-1	CASSYAGNTEAFF	TGTGCCAGCAGTTACGCGGGGAACACTGAAGCTTTCTTT
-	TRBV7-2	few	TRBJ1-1	CASSYRTANTEAFF	TGTGCCAGCAGTTATAGGACAGCCAACACTGAAGCTTTCTTT
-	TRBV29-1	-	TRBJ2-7	CSVIRPEQGGRKQYF	TGCAGCGTTATCCGGCCGGAACAGGGCGGCAGAAAGCAGTACTTC
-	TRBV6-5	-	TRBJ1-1	CASSEITEAFF	TGTGCCAGCAGTGAAATCACTGAAGCTTTCTTT
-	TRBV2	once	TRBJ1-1	CASSVQARVNTEAFF	TGTGCCAGCAGTGTCCAGGCCAGGGTGAACACTGAAGCTTTCTTT
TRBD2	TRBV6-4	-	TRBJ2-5	CASSESPGGMQETQYF	TGTGCCAGCAGTGAATCCCCGGGGGGGATGCAAGAGACCCAGTACTTC
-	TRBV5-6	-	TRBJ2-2	CASQTRNANTGELFF	TGTGCCAGCCAAACGAGGAACGCGAACACCGGGGAGCTGTTTTTT
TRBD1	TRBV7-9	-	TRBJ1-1	CASSSTGRAAFF	TGTGCCAGCAGCTCGACAGGGAGGGCAGCTTTCTTT
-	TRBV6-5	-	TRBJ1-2	CASSTPQDTMGYTF	TGTGCCAGCAGTACCCCCCAGGATACTATGGGCTACACCTTC
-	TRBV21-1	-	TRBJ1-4	CASSERGVAEKLFF	TGTGCCAGCAGCGAACGGGGGGTGGCTGAAAAACTGTTTTTT
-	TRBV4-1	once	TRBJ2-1	CASRLDTNSYNEQFF	TGCGCCAGCAGACTTGACACTAACTCCTACAATGAGCAGTTCTTC
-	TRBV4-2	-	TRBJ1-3	CASSPGPGNTIYF	TGTGCCAGCAGCCCAGGACCTGGAAACACCATATATTTT
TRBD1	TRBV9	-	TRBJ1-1	CASSAHDRGRTEAFF	TGTGCCAGCAGCGCCCACGACAGGGGGCGAACTGAAGCTTTCTTT
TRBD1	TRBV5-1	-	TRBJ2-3	CASSSGQGPDTQYF	TGCGCCAGCAGCTCGGGACAGGGCCCAGATACGCAGTATTTT
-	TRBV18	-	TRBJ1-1	CASSYQGGRNTEAFF	TGTGCCAGCTCTTATCAGGGAGGACGGAACACTGAAGCTTTCTTT
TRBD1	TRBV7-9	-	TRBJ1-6	CASSFPGGRENSPLHF	TGTGCCAGCAGCTTCCCAGGGGGCCGGGAAAATTCACCCCTCCACTTT
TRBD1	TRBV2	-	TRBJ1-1	CASLGTENTEAFF	TGTGCCAGCCTCGGGACAGAGAACACTGAAGCTTTCTTT
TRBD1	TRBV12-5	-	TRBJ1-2	CASGLGQRQGGYGYTF	TGTGCTAGTGGTTTGGGGCAAAGACAGGGTGGTTATGGCTACACCTTC
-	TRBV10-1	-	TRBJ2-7	CASSGPRGGASYEQYF	TGCGCCAGCAGTGGTCCGAGGGGAGGCGCTTCGTACGAGCAGTACTTC
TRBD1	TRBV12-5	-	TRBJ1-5	CASGLAAGQGYSNQPQHF	TGTGCTAGTGGTTTGGCCGCGGGACAGGGTTATAGCAATCAGCCCCAGCATTTT
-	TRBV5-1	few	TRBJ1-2	CASSFYVQQANYGYTF	TGCGCCAGCAGCTTTTACGTGCAGCAGGCTAACTATGGCTACACCTTC
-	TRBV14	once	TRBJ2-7	CASSPGIYEQYF	TGTGCCAGCAGCCCCGGGATCTACGAGCAGTACTTC
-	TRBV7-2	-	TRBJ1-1	CASSLVGLQGREAFF	TGTGCCAGCAGCCTCGTCGGTCTTCAGGGCAGGGAAGCTTTCTTT
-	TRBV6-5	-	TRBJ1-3	CASSSVRASGNTIYF	TGTGCCAGCAGTTCGGTCAGAGCCTCTGGAAACACCATATATTTT
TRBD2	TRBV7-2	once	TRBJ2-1	CASSPSSGYNEQFF	TGTGCCAGCAGCCCCTCTAGCGGATACAATGAGCAGTTCTTC
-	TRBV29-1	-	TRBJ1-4	CSVRRNNEKLFF	TGCAGCGTTCGCAGGAATAATGAAAAACTGTTTTTT
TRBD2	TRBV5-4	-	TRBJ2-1	CASSLNAGGPYEQFF	TGTGCCAGCAGCCTAAACGCGGGGGGGCCTTATGAGCAGTTCTTC
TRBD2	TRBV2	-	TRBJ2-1	CASRGGGDNEQFF	TGTGCCAGCAGGGGCGGGGGGGACAATGAGCAGTTCTTC
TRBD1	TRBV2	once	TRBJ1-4	CASMRTGEPNEKLFF	TGTGCCAGCATGAGGACAGGGGAACCTAATGAAAAACTGTTTTTT
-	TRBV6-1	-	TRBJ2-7	CASSEWTGSSYEQYF	TGTGCCAGCAGTGAGTGGACGGGTTCCTCCTACGAGCAGTACTTC
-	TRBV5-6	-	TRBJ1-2	CASSLTGYGYTF	TGTGCCAGCAGCCTGACAGGCTATGGCTACACCTTC
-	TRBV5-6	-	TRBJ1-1	CASSKTRNTEAFF	TGTGCCAGCAGCAAAACACGGAACACTGAAGCTTTCTTT
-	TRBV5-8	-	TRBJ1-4	CASSSRQTNEKLFF	TGTGCCAGCAGCTCCCGACAAACTAATGAAAAACTGTTTTTT
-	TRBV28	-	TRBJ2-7	CATARDTTYEQYF	TGTGCCACAGCCAGGGACACGACCTACGAGCAGTACTTC
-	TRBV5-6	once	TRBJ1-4	CASSSGTVLFF	TGTGCCAGCAGTAGTGGCACCGTACTGTTTTTT
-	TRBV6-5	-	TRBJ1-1	CASSQGRGTEAFF	TGTGCCAGCAGTCAGGGGCGCGGCACTGAAGCTTTCTTT
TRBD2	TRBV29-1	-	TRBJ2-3	CSVDAGADTQYF	TGCAGCGTTGACGCGGGGGCAGATACGCAGTATTTT
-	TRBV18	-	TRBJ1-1	CASSLSSTGLNTEAFF	TGTGCCAGCTCACTAAGCAGCACCGGACTGAACACTGAAGCTTTCTTT
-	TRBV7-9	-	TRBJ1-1	CASSMGANTEAFF	TGTGCCAGCAGCATGGGTGCGAACACTGAAGCTTTCTTT
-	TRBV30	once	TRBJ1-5	CAWREGGRHSNQPQHF	TGTGCCTGGAGAGAGGGGGGACGGCACTCCAATCAGCCCCAGCATTTT
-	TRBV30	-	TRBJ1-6	CAWSPVKGTLHF	TGTGCCTGGAGCCCCGTCAAGGGAACCCTCCACTTT
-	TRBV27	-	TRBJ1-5	CASSFRAGNQPQHF	TGTGCCAGCAGTTTCAGGGCCGGCAATCAGCCCCAGCATTTT
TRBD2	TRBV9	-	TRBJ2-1	CASSTGLAGGNEQFF	TGTGCCAGCAGCACTGGACTAGCGGGAGGCAATGAGCAGTTCTTC
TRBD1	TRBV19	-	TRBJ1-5	CASKPIQGVLGYQPQHF	TGTGCCAGTAAACCGATACAGGGGGTTTTGGGATATCAGCCCCAGCATTTT
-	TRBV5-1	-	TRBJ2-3	CASSSGHRDTIAQYF	TGCGCCAGCAGCTCGGGCCACAGGGATACGATCGCGCAGTATTTT
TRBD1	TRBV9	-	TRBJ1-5	CASSVAETGGQPQHF	TGTGCCAGCAGCGTAGCCGAGACAGGGGGCCAGCCCCAGCATTTT
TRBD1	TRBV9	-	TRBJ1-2	CASSVEDRPIYGYTF	TGTGCCAGCAGCGTAGAGGACAGGCCAATCTATGGCTACACCTTC
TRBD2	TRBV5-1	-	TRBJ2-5	CASSRLAGEEIQYF	TGCGCCAGCAGCCGACTAGCGGGGGAAGAGATCCAGTACTTC
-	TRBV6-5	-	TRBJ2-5	CASSYSATVQETQYF	TGTGCCAGCAGTTACTCAGCGACCGTACAAGAGACCCAGTACTTC